This T cell receptor (beta chain) was recorded in a study of shared clonotypes between healthy human individuals. Notes on the study in general: Incompleteness in sorted-subset sequencing, despite large depth, was shown by rarefaction. The study sampled only blood, and tissue repertoires likely differ.

On this clone: The antigen remains unidentified.

The CDR3 is 14 amino acids. Germline assignment: CDR1 SGHAT and CDR2 FQDESV (reference sequence). With 5 bases removed from V and 3 bases from J, the gap between germline ends came to 14 bases. Clones were sequenced by immunoSEQ multiplex PCR, and TCRdb holds only the in-frame ones, with some missing. The data show about 680,000 clones, approximately 73% seen once. The V gene is TRBV11-1, the J gene TRBJ2-7; unclear D gene. The origin of this receptor is a woman aged 25 to 39 in good health. Sequencing used memory CD4+ T cells sorted from blood. The subset was: CD45RA-negative fraction. The CDR3 nucleotides read TGTGCCAGCAGCCCAAGGACGAGAGGCTACGAGCAGTACTTC. It is translated as CASSPRTRGYEQYF.